This entry describes one T cell receptor (beta chain). Its antigen is unidentified. The data were obtained in a study of T cells expressing NK-cell markers. Overall study: Serological testing identified seven of the eight sequenced donors as HCMV-seropositive and one as seronegative.

The authors generated TCR beta cDNA through 5'RACE template switching with UMIs. Using the 5' RACE reads, TCRdb records one entry per CDR3 protein without DNA. This sample's table has about 430,000 distinct CDR3 sequences. CDR1 and CDR2 from the germline V gene are SEHNR and FQNEAQ (reference sequence). This CDR3 is built from 13 residues. General study results and limits: The study left the HCMV specificity of expanded NKG2C+ T cell clones unresolved. Dominant NKG2C+ clonotypes accounted for about 1.0-7.0% of CD8+ T cells in more than five donors.

The chain has TRBV7-9 and TRBJ1-2; TCRdb returns TRBD1, unconfirmable since there is no DNA. The receptor was isolated from a woman aged 50 to 60 in good health. The material sequenced was blood T cells: a sorted CD56 or NKG2C T cell subset, CD4+ or CD8+ T cells, or bulk PBMC T cells (not recorded which). The CDR3 is CASRKDRGDGYTF.